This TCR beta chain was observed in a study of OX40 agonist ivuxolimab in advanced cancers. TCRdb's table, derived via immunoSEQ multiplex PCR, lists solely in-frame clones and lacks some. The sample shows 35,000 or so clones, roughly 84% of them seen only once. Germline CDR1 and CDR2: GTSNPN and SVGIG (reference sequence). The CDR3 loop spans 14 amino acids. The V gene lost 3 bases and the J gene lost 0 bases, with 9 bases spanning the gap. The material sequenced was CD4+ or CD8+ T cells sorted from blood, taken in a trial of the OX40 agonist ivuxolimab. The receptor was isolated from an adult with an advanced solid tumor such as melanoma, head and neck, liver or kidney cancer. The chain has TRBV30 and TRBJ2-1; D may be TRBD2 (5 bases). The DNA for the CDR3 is TGTGCCTGGAGCGACACTAGCTCCTACAATGAGCAGTTCTTC. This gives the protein CAWSDTSSYNEQFF.